This paragraph reports one T cell receptor beta chain. These data belong to a study of blood T cell repertoires in COVID-19. Whole-study context: PBMCs, B-cell-depleted T cells, or T cells provided the cDNA or gDNA that made up the material.

Produced via immunoSEQ multiplex PCR; TCRdb's table is partial and in-frame only. The table shows about 150,000 clones, with about 86% occurring only once. The TCR was taken from a woman in her seventies with acute or convalescent COVID-19. Sequenced input: peripheral blood.

Here the CDR3 reads CASSQDKDRLEQYF. The CDR3 DNA reads TGTGCCAGCAGCCAAGATAAGGACAGGCTCGAGCAGTACTTC. The V and J genes are TRBV3-1 (or the pseudogene TRBV3-2) and TRBJ2-7; 7 bases match TRBD1. This CDR3 contains 14 residues. The J segment lost 6 bases and the V segment lost 0 bases, leaving 5 bases of the junction unmatched. Germline values: CDR1 LGHDT, CDR2 YNNKEL (reference sequence).